The entry below gives a single TCR beta chain sequence along with its context. The antigen remains undetermined. This record comes from a study of PD-1 blockade in classical Hodgkin lymphoma. Study summary: The patients were dosed with nivolumab 3 mg/kg, infused intravenously every 2 weeks.

The time point denotes: cycle 4 day 1 (C4D1), after about 6 weeks of nivolumab. Brentuximab vedotin exposure varied, and every patient relapsed after autologous stem cell transplantation. The repertoire was sequenced with immunoSEQ multiplex PCR; TCRdb's copy has only in-frame clones and lacks some. The repertoire holds approximately 45,000 clones, with around 64% as singletons. The study's findings and limits: Partial responders and progressors had significantly lower baseline TCR diversity. CD4+ but not CD8+ TCR diversity rose significantly by C4D1.

The TCR sequence derives from a human donor with classical Hodgkin lymphoma. The sample here was peripheral blood mononuclear cells (PBMCs), taken before the fourth cycle of nivolumab.

The CDR3 sequence: CAWSVRGSDEQYF. CDR3 sequence (DNA): TGTGCCTGGAGTGTACGAGGGTCCGACGAGCAGTACTTC. The rearrangement joins TRBV30 to TRBJ2-7, with a tentative D call TRBD2 (5 bases). Between the trimmed V and J ends, which lost 0 bases and 5 bases, there was a span of 11 bases. The CDR3 totals 13 residues. Germline CDR1 reads GTSNPN; CDR2 reads SVGIG (reference sequence).